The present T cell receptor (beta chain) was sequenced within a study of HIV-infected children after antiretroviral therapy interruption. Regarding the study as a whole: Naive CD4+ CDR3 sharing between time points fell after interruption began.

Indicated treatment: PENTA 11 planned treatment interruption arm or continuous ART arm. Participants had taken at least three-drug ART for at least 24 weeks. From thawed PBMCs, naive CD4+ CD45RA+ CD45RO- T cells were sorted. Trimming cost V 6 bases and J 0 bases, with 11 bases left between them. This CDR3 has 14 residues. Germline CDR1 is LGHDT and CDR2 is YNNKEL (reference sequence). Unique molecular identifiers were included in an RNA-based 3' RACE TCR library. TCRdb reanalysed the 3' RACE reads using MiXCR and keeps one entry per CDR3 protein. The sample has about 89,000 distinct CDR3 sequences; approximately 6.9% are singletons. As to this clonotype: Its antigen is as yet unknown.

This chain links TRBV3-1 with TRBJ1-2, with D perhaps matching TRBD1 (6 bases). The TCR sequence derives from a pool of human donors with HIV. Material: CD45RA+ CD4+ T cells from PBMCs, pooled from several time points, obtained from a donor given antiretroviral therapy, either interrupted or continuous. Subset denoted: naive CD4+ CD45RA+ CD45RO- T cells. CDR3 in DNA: TGTGCCAGCAGTTCCGGGACATCTAACTATGGCTACACCTTC. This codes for CASSSGTSNYGYTF.